This record covers a single T cell receptor beta chain. This specimen belongs to a study of cytomegalovirus exposure and HLA in healthy donors. Germline V lookup: CDR1 LGHNA, CDR2 YSLEER. This CDR3 has 15 residues. Trimming cost V 3 bases and J 7 bases; bases outside gene matches: 11. Some clones are missing from TCRdb's copy, which holds only in-frame ones; the method was immunoSEQ multiplex PCR. The profile shows about 130,000 clones, 89% of them singletons. This chain joins TRBV4-3 and TRBJ1-2, with 7 bases lining up with TRBD1. The sample taken for sequencing was PBMCs. The source of this sequence is a woman aged 18-29 years in good health and CMV-seropositive. CDR3 in DNA: TGCGCCAGCAGCCATGGAGACAGGGCCTTTCCTGGCTACACCTTC. It codes for CASSHGDRAFPGYTF.